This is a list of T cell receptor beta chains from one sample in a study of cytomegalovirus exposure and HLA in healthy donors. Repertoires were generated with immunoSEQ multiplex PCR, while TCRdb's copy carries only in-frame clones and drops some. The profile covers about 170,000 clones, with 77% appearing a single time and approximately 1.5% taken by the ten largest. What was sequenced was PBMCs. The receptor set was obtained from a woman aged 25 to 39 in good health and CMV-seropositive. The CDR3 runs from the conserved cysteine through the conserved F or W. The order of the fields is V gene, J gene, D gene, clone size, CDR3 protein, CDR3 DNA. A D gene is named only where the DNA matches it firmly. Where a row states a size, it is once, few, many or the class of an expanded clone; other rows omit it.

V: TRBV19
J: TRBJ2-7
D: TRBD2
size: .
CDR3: CASTRTSGTYEQYF
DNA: TGTGCCAGTACCAGGACTAGCGGGACCTACGAGCAGTACTTC

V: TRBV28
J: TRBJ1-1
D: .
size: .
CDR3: CASSPDIYEAFF
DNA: TGTGCCAGCAGTCCGGACATTTATGAAGCTTTCTTT

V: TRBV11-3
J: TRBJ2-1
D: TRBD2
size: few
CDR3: CASQREAVYNEQFF
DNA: TGTGCCAGCCAGCGGGAGGCGGTATACAATGAGCAGTTCTTC

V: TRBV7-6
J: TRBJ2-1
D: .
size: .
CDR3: CASSLAYRESEQFF
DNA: TGTGCCAGCAGCTTAGCCTACAGGGAAAGTGAGCAGTTCTTC

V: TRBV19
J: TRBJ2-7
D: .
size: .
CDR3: CASSEGDEQYF
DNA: TGTGCCAGTAGTGAGGGCGACGAGCAGTACTTC

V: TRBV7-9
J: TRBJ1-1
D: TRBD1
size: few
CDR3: CASSSRGQVNTEAFF
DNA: TGTGCCAGCAGCTCACGGGGACAGGTGAACACTGAAGCTTTCTTT

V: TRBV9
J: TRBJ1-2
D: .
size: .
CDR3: CASSEGTSRSFSGYTF
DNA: TGTGCCAGCAGCGAAGGGACATCGAGATCTTTTAGTGGCTACACCTTC

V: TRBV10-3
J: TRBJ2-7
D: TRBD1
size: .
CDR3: CATTYGTGNSEQYF
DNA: TGTGCCACCACCTACGGGACAGGAAATTCCGAGCAGTACTTC

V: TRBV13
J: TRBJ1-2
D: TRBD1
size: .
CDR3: CASSLAGQDDFSAPLDYGYTF
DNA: TGTGCCAGCAGCTTAGCCGGACAGGACGACTTTTCGGCGCCATTGGACTATGGCTACACCTTC

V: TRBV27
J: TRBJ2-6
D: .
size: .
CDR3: CASTQTEGGLSGANVLTF
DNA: TGTGCCAGCACCCAAACAGAGGGCGGTCTTTCTGGGGCCAACGTCCTGACTTTC